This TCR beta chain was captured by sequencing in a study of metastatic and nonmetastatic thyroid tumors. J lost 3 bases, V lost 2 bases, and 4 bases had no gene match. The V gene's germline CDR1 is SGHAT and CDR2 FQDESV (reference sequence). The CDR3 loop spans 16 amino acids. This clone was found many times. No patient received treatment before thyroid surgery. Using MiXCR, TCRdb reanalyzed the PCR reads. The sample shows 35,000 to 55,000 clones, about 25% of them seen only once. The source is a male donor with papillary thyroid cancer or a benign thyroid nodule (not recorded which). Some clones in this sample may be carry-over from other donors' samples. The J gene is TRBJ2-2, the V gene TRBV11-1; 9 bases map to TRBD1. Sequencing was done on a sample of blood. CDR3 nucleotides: TGTGCCAGCAGCTTAAGGACAGGGGTGGACACCGGGGAGCTGTTTTTT. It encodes CASSLRTGVDTGELFF.